The clone carrying this T cell receptor beta chain has a handful of counts. Its target is not known. Isolated RNA was reverse transcribed in full, so expressed TCRB transcripts were sequenced. Profiled with immunoSEQ multiplex PCR; TCRdb holds only in-frame clones, not every one. The sample carries 550,000 to 850,000 clones, about an eighth recorded once. CDR1 is MNHNS, CDR2 SASEGT, per germline. After removal of 3 bases from V and 3 bases from J, the junction contained 4 bases not matched to a gene. There are 14 residues in the CDR3. This entry belongs to a study of beta chain features in type 1 diabetes. Study-wide results and limits: In type 1 diabetes patients, VDJ junctions had fewer insertions; deletions at these junctions were more frequent. Moderate yet significant TCRB CDR3 shortening was seen in Type 1 diabetes patients in all four CD4+ subsets.

J is TRBJ2-5 and V is TRBV6-1; 7 positions match TRBD1. The sequence came from a man aged 18 to 30 with type 1 diabetes. Sequenced sample: naive CD4+ T cells from blood. In DNA, the CDR3 is TGTGCCAGCAGTGAGACAGGGTGGGAAGAGACCCAGTACTTC. It codes for CASSETGWEETQYF.